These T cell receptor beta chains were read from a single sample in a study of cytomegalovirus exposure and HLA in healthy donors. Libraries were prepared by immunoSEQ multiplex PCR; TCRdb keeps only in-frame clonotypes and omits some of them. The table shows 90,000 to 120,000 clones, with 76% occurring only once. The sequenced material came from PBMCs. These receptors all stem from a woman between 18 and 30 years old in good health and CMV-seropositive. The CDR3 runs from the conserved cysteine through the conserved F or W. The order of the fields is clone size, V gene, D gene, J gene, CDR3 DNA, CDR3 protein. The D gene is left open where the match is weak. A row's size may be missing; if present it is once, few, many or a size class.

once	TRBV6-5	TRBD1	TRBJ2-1	TGTGCCAGCAGTTCTCCGGTGAGGACAGGGTTGGATGAGCAGTTCTTC	CASSSPVRTGLDEQFF
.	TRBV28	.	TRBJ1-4	TGTGCCAGCAGTCCGAACCCAGGGTCTAGGTTGTTTTTT	CASSPNPGSRLFF
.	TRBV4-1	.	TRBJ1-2	TGCGCCAGCAGCCAAATAATTATTAACTATGGCTACACCTTC	CASSQIIINYGYTF
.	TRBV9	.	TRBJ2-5	TGTGCCAGCAGCGTAGCTACTAAGGAGACCCAGTACTTC	CASSVATKETQYF
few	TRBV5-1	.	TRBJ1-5	TGCGCCAGCAGCCAGGGAGGGGCCAATCAGCCCCAGCATTTT	CASSQGGANQPQHF
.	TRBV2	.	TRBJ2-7	TGTGCCAGCAGGCAGGACTACGAGCAGTACTTC	CASRQDYEQYF
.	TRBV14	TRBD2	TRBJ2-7	TGTGCCAGCAGCTCTACTAGCGGGAGCGACGAGCAGTACTTC	CASSSTSGSDEQYF
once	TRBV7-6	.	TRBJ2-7	TGTGCCAGCAGCTTAGGGGCAGGCGCCGGTTCCTACGAGCAGTACTTC	CASSLGAGAGSYEQYF
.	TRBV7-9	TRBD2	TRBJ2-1	TGTGCCAGCAGTCCACCCGGACTAGACTACAATGAGCAGTTCTTC	CASSPPGLDYNEQFF
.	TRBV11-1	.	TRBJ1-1	TGTGCCAGCAGCTTCGCACAGGGGAACACTGAAGCTTTCTTT	CASSFAQGNTEAFF
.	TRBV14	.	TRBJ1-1	TGTGCCAGCAGCTCGGCGACAGCAACTGAAGCTTTCTTT	CASSSATATEAFF
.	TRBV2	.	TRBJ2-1	TGTGCCAGCAGTGAAACAAATGAGCAGTTCTTC	CASSETNEQFF
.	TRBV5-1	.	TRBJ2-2	TGCGCCAGCAGCTTGGTGGGGCCCGGGGAGCTGTTTTTT	CASSLVGPGELFF
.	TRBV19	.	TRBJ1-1	TGTGCCAGTAGTGCCGGCGCCTTCACGGGCACTGAAGCTTTCTTT	CASSAGAFTGTEAFF
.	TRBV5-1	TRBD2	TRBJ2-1	TGCGCCAGCAGCTTGGTGCGGGACTATAGCGGGAGCTACAATGAGCAGTTCTTC	CASSLVRDYSGSYNEQFF
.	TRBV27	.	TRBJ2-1	TGTGCCAGCAGTTTGCCGCCGCGCAATGAGCAGTTCTTC	CASSLPPRNEQFF
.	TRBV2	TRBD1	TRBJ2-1	TGTGCCAGCAGTGACCCCGACAGGGTCAATGAGCAGTTCTTC	CASSDPDRVNEQFF
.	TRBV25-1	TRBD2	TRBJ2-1	TGTGCCAGCACCCCGGGGGGAGTCAGCAATGAGCAGTTCTTC	CASTPGGVSNEQFF
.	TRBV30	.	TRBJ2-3	TGTGCCTGGACCCACAGGCGGAACACAGATACGCAGTATTTT	CAWTHRRNTDTQYF
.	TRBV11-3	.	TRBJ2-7	TGTGCCAGCAGCCCTGGGACTCAGAGCTCCTACGAGCAGTACTTC	CASSPGTQSSYEQYF
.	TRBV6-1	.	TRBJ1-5	TGTGCCAGCAGTGCCCGGAGGGACTATGGGAGCAATCAGCCCCAGCATTTT	CASSARRDYGSNQPQHF
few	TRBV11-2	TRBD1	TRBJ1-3	TGTGCCAGCAGCCCGTACCCCGGGACAGGGTTTGGAAACACCATATATTTT	CASSPYPGTGFGNTIYF
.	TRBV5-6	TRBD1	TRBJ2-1	TGTGCCAGCAGCTTGTCCGGGACAGGGGGCCTTGAGCAGTTCTTC	CASSLSGTGGLEQFF
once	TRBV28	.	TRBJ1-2	TGTGCCAGCAGTTTCGGGCAGGGATATGGCTACACCTTC	CASSFGQGYGYTF
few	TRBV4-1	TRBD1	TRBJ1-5	TGCGCCAGCAGCCAGGACAGGGAAGGCAATCAGCCCCAGCATTTT	CASSQDREGNQPQHF
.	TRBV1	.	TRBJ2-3	TGCACCAGCAGCCCGTGGACTAGCGGGCGACGCACAGATACGCAGTATTTT	CTSSPWTSGRRTDTQYF
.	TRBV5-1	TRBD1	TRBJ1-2	TGCGCCAGCAGCTTGGGGGGGACAGGGATCGTAATCGACTATGGCTACACCTTC	CASSLGGTGIVIDYGYTF
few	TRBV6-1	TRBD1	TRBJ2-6	TGTGCCAGCAGTGGACAGGGCTTCTCTGGGGCCAACGTCCTGACTTTC	CASSGQGFSGANVLTF
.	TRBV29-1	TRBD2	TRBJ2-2	TGCAGCGGCAGAGGACTAGCGGGAGACACCGGGGAGCTGTTTTTT	CSGRGLAGDTGELFF
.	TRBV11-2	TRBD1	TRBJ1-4	TGTGCCAGCAGCTCCGGACAGGGCCTGGGTAAACTGTTTTTT	CASSSGQGLGKLFF
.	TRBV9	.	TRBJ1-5	TGTGCCAGCAGCGGGGGACACAATAGCAATCAGCCCCAGCATTTT	CASSGGHNSNQPQHF
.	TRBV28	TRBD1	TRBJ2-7	TGTGCCAGCAGTTTAGGGACAGACTACGAGCAGTACTTC	CASSLGTDYEQYF
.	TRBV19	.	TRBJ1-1	TGTGCCAGTAGGAACCCTGGGGAGGGGAACACTGAAGCTTTCTTT	CASRNPGEGNTEAFF
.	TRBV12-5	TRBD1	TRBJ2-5	TGTGCTAGTGGTAAGGGACAGGTGCTCCCTACAGAGACCCAGTACTTC	CASGKGQVLPTETQYF
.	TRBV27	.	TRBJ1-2	TGTGCCAGCAGTTTATCGAATACAGGTGGAAACTATGGCTACACCTTC	CASSLSNTGGNYGYTF
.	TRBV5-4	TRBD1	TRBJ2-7	TGTGCCAGCAGGCTGATGGGACAGGGATTGGACGAGCAGTACTTC	CASRLMGQGLDEQYF
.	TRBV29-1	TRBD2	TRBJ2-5	TGCAGCGTTGAGGCGGGAGGAGAGACCCAGTACTTC	CSVEAGGETQYF
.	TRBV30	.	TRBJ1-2	TGTGCCTGGAGTCGGGTGAGCTTTGGCTACACCTTC	CAWSRVSFGYTF
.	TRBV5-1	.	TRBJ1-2	TGCGCCAGCAGCGGACCAGGGTCCGGAAACTATGGCTACACCTTC	CASSGPGSGNYGYTF
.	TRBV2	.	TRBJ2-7	TGTGCCAGCAGCCGAGACTCCTCCGAGCAGTACTTC	CASSRDSSEQYF
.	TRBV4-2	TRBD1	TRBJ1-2	TGTGCCAGCAGCAAGACAGGGGAATTGGGCTATGGCTACACCTTC	CASSKTGELGYGYTF
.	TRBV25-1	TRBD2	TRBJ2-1	TGTGCCAGCGGGACTAGCGGGAGGGACGAGCAGTTCTTC	CASGTSGRDEQFF
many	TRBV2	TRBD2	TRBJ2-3	TGTGCCAGCAGTATGGGGACTAGCGGACGCACAGATACGCAGTATTTT	CASSMGTSGRTDTQYF
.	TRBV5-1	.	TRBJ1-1	TGCGCCAGCAGCTTGGTGGGAGCCCAGAACACTGAAGCTTTCTTT	CASSLVGAQNTEAFF
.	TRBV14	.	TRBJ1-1	TGTGCCAGCAGCAAAGCGAGGGCGAACACTGAAGCTTTCTTT	CASSKARANTEAFF
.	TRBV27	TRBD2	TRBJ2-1	TGTGCCAGCAGTCCTTATCAGGGCGGGAGTCTAAATGAGCAGTTCTTC	CASSPYQGGSLNEQFF
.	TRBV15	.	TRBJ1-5	TGTGCCACCAGCAGAGACAGGTCGGGCAATCAGCCCCAGCATTTT	CATSRDRSGNQPQHF
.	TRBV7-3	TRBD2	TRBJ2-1	TGTGCCAGCAGCACTCCCCCGAAGTTGGGCGGGAGATCCCTCAATGAGCAGTTCTTC	CASSTPPKLGGRSLNEQFF
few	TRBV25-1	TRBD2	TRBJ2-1	TGTGCCAGCAAGAAGGGACTAGCCGACAATGAGCAGTTCTTC	CASKKGLADNEQFF
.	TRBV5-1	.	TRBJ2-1	TGCGCCAGCAGCCGCCAGGCGCTTGAGAACAATGAGCAGTTCTTC	CASSRQALENNEQFF
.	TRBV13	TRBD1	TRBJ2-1	TGTGCCAGCAGCGCAGGGGGTGAGAATGAGCAGTTCTTC	CASSAGGENEQFF
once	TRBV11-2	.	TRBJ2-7	TGTGCCAGCAGCTTAGGGAGTGACTCCTACGAGCAGTACTTC	CASSLGSDSYEQYF
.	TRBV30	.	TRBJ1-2	TGTGCCTGGGCTGTGGGGGGCTATGGCTACACCTTC	CAWAVGGYGYTF
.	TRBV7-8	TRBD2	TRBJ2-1	TGTGCCAGCAGCTACGCCCGACTAGCGGCCTCCTACAATGAGCAGTTCTTC	CASSYARLAASYNEQFF
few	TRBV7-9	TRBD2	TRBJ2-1	TGTGCCAGCAGTGCAAGGACTAGCTTCCTTCTCCGGGGTCATGAGCAGTTCTTC	CASSARTSFLLRGHEQFF
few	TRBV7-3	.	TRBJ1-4	TGTGCCAGCAGCTTAGGACCAGGGGAGAATGAAAAACTGTTTTTT	CASSLGPGENEKLFF
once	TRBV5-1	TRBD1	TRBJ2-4	TGCGCCAGCAGCCCGGGACAGGGAAGCCCTAACATTCAGTACTTC	CASSPGQGSPNIQYF
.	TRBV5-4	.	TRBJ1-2	TGTGCCAGCAGCTTGGACGGCAGGGTGCCCTTTGGCTACACCTTC	CASSLDGRVPFGYTF